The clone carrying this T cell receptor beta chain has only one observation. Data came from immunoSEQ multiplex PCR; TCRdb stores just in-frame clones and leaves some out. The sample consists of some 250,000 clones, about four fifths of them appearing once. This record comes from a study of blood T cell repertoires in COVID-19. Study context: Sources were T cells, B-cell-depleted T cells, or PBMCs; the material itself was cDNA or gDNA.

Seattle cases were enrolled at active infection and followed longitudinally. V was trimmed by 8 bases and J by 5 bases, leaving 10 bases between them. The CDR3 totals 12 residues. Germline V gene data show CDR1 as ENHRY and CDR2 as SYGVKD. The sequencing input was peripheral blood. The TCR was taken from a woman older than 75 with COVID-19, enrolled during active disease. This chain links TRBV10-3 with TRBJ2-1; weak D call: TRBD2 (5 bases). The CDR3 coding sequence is TGTGCCATCGGAGGACCCAACAATGAGCAGTTCTTC. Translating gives CAIGGPNNEQFF.